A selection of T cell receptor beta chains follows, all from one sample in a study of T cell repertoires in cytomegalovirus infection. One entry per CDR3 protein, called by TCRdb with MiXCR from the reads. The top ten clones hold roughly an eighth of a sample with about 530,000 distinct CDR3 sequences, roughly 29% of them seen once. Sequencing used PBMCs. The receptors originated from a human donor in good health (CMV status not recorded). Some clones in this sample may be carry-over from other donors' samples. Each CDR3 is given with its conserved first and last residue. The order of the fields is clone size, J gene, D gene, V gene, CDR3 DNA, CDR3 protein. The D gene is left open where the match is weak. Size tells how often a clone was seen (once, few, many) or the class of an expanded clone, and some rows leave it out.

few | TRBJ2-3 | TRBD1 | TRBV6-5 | TGTGCCAGCAGCCCGGACAGGGGGCGCGGGGAGCAGTATTTT | CASSPDRGRGEQYF
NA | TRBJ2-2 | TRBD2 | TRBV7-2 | TGTGCCAGCAGCTTAAACCGTATGCGTCTACTAGCGGGGAGCCCCACCGGGGAGCTGTTTTTT | CASSLNRMRLLAGSPTGELFF
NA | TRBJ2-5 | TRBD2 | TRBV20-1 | TGCAGTGCTAGAGATTCCGCTAGCGGGGGAGGTCGGGAGACCCAGTACTTC | CSARDSASGGGRETQYF
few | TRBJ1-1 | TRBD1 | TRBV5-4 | TGTGCCAGCGGCAGACAGGGGGGGAACACTGAAGCTTTCTTT | CASGRQGGNTEAFF
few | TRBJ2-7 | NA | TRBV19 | TGTGCCAGTAGTCCCAACGACAGGCCCCAACAGTACTTC | CASSPNDRPQQYF
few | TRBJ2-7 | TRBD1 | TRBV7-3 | TGTGCCAGCAGCTCGACAGGGCAGCGCGAGCAGTACTTC | CASSSTGQREQYF
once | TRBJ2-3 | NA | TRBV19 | TGTGCCAGTAGCCCCGGATCCCGGCCAGATACGCAGTATTTT | CASSPGSRPDTQYF
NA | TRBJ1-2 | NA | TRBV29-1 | TGCAGCGTTGAGAGATTGAACTATGGCTACACCTTC | CSVERLNYGYTF
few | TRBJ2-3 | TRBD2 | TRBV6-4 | TGTGCCAGCAGTGCCTGGGGCGGGAGTGATACGCAGTATTTT | CASSAWGGSDTQYF
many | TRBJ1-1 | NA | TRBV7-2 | TGTGCCAGCAGCGGAAGACAGATCTACACTGAAGCTTTCTTT | CASSGRQIYTEAFF
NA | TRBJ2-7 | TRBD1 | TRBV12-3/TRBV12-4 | TGTGCCAGCAGTGTACAGGGGGGATCCTACGAGCAGTACTTC | CASSVQGGSYEQYF
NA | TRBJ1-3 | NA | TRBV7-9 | TGTGCCAGCAGCTTCGGGGGAAACCGAGGAAACACCATATATTTT | CASSFGGNRGNTIYF
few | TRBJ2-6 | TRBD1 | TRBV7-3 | TGTGCCAGCAGCTCACGGGACAGCCCCTCTGGGGCCAACGTCCTGACTTTC | CASSSRDSPSGANVLTF
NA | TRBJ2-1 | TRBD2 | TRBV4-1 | TGCGCCAGCAGCCAAGTTCTAGCGGTATACAATGAGCAGTTCTTC | CASSQVLAVYNEQFF
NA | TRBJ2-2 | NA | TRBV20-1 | TGCAGTGCTAGGAAAGACACCGGGGAGCTGTTTTTT | CSARKDTGELFF
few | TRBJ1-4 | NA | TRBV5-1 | TGCGCCAGCAGCTTCGACAGTACAACTAATGAAAAACTGTTTTTT | CASSFDSTTNEKLFF
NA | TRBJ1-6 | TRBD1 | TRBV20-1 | TGCAGTGCTAGCGGGACAGTCGAATCACCCCTCCACTTT | CSASGTVESPLHF